These 28 T cell receptor beta chains came from one sample sequenced in a study of blood T cells in healthy people across ages. Using a J-beta primer mix together with a sample-barcoded 5' primer, a second PCR was run for about 6 to 12 cycles. TCRdb ran MiXCR on the 5' RACE reads and lists one entry per CDR3 protein. This sample has 600,000 or so distinct CDR3 sequences, with over 20% found just once. The sequenced sample was blood. All receptors derive from a man in his 70s in good health.

This clonotype was picked up a small number of times. This chain links TRBV13 with TRBJ2-4, with a tentative D call TRBD1 (8 bases). This CDR3 has 14 residues. Looked up from germline, CDR1 is PRHDT and CDR2 is FYEKMQ (reference sequence). V was shortened by 5 bases and J by 4 bases, with 12 bases between the two germline ends. DNA of the CDR3: TGTGCCAGCAGCGACAGGGGAGGGAAAAACATTCAGTACTTC. It codes for CASSDRGGKNIQYF.

V gene TRBV4-1 combines with J gene TRBJ1-5; no clear D. This CDR3 has 14 residues. V was trimmed by 1 base and J by 5 bases, leaving 9 bases between them. Germline values: CDR1 MGHRA, CDR2 YSYEKL. CDR3: CASSQAAGDQPQHF. The CDR3, as DNA: TGCGCCAGCAGCCAAGCGGCAGGAGATCAGCCCCAGCATTTT.

This clonotype came up a few times. V is TRBV5-4 and J is TRBJ2-7, with D maybe TRBD2 (5 bases). V was cut by 0 bases and J by 2 bases, with 12 bases left in between. In germline, CDR1 is SGHNT, CDR2 YYREEE (reference sequence). This CDR3 has 15 amino acids. The CDR3 DNA is TGTGCCAGCAGCTTGGGGGGAGCGGCAACCTACGAGCAGTACTTC. This gives the protein CASSLGGAATYEQYF.

This clonotype was counted between two and nine times. The V call is TRBV2, the J call TRBJ2-6, with 9 positions matching TRBD1. The CDR3 length is 18 residues. V shed 5 bases and J 0 bases; nucleotides not matched to a gene: 8. CDR1 SNHLY and CDR2 FYNNEI come from the germline V gene. The chain's CDR3 is CASSHGDRVHSGANVLTF. In DNA, the CDR3 is TGTGCCAGCAGTCACGGGGACAGGGTTCACTCTGGGGCCAACGTCCTGACTTTC.

This clonotype was observed a handful of times. The V and J genes are TRBV4-2 and TRBJ2-5, with 11 bases that match TRBD1. The DNA end is more similar to TRBJ2-1, so the J call may be wrong. CDR1 and CDR2 from the germline V gene are LGHNA and YNFKEQ. There are 15 residues in the CDR3. CDR3 amino acids: CASSQDGDRGDEQFF. CDR3 in DNA: TGTGCCAGCAGCCAAGACGGGGACAGGGGGGATGAGCAGTTCTTC.

This clonotype was picked up many times. V and J are TRBV5-1 and TRBJ2-1; D ambiguous. The CDR3 length is 15 residues. The V gene lost 2 bases and the J gene lost 0 bases, with 9 bases spanning the gap. The germline CDR1 and CDR2 sequences are SGHRS and YFSETQ. CDR3: CASSFGPSSYNEQFF. The CDR3 DNA is TGCGCCAGCAGCTTTGGGCCGAGCTCCTACAATGAGCAGTTCTTC.

V and J are TRBV14 and TRBJ2-1; 12 bases align to TRBD2. Trimming cost V 2 bases and J 5 bases; bases outside gene matches: 1. The CDR3 has 15 amino acids. From germline, CDR1 is SGHDN and CDR2 FVKESK. The CDR3 coding sequence is TGTGCCAGCAGCCAATGGACTAGCGGGGACAATGAGCAGTTCTTC. It yields the protein CASSQWTSGDNEQFF. Combining the CDR3 with reference TRBV14 and TRBJ2-1 gives the whole variable domain EAGVTQFPSHSVIEKGQTVTLRCDPISGHDNLYWYRRVMGKEIKFLLHFVKESKQDESGMPNNRFLAERTGGTYSTLKVQPAELEDSGVYFCASSQWTSGDNEQFFGPGTRLTVL.

Here the CDR3 reads CATSESSANSYNEQFF. In DNA, the CDR3 is TGTGCCACCAGTGAGTCAAGCGCGAACTCCTACAATGAGCAGTTCTTC. This chain connects TRBV24-1 to TRBJ2-1, with D unclear. The CDR3 length is 16 residues. CDR1 and CDR2 (germline): KGHDR, SFDVKD. V was trimmed by 4 bases and J by 0 bases, leaving 12 bases between them.

This clonotype was seen more than once but under ten times. V is TRBV14 and J is TRBJ2-2, with a possible D match to TRBD1 (6 bases). V lost 3 bases and J 2 bases, leaving 10 bases between the germline ends. CDR1 and CDR2 (germline): SGHDN, FVKESK. This CDR3 region has 15 residues. CDR3 region: CASSHRTVNTGELFF. The DNA of the CDR3 is TGTGCCAGCAGCCACCGGACAGTAAACACCGGGGAGCTGTTTTTT.

The chain carries TRBV29-1 and TRBJ2-5, with 9 bases identical to TRBD1. This CDR3 has 14 amino acids. CDR1 and CDR2 (germline): SQVTM, ANQGSEA. The junction had 5 bases not matched to a gene; V was cut back by 5 bases and J by 1 base. The CDR3 DNA reads as TGCAGCGTTTCGGACAGGGGCTTCCAAGAGACCCAGTACTTC. It encodes CSVSDRGFQETQYF.

This sequence joins TRBV2 and TRBJ2-1; D uncertain. The CDR3 is 12 amino acids. The germline V gene has CDR1 SNHLY and CDR2 FYNNEI. V shed 2 bases and J shed 1 base, with 0 bases lying between them. The CDR3 DNA sequence: TGTGCCAGCAGTGAATCCTACAATGAGCAGTTCTTC. Translating it yields CASSESYNEQFF.

V gene TRBV6-6 combines with J gene TRBJ1-5; tentatively, D is TRBD1 (6 bases). CDR1 MNHNY and CDR2 SVGAGI come from the germline V gene (reference sequence). This CDR3 region has 15 residues. V was shortened by 5 bases and J by 6 bases, with 17 bases between the two germline ends. The DNA for the CDR3 is TGTGCCAGCAGTACCAACAGGGAGGGAATTCAGCCCCAGCATTTT. Translation gives CASSTNREGIQPQHF.

V is TRBV7-2 and J is TRBJ1-6, with TRBD1 matching 7 bases. The CDR3 length is 15 residues. The V gene end was trimmed by 1 base and the J gene end by 9 bases; junction bases not matched to a gene: 6. Germline CDR1 is SGHTA and CDR2 is FQGNSA. The CDR3 DNA reads as TGTGCCAGCAGCTTAGAAGGGACAGTGGGTTCACCCCTCCACTTT. Its translation: CASSLEGTVGSPLHF.

V is TRBV14 and J is TRBJ1-2; the D is unclear. The V gene's germline CDR1 is SGHDN and CDR2 FVKESK. Trimming removed 1 base from V and 3 bases from J, with 6 bases in between. The CDR3 totals 13 residues. The CDR3 sequence is CASSQGRDYGYTF. The CDR3, as DNA: TGTGCCAGCAGCCAAGGACGCGACTATGGCTACACCTTC.

This chain joins TRBV6-1 and TRBJ2-3; TRBD2 is a possible D gene (7 bases). V lost 6 bases and J lost 4, with 8 bases in between. Per germline, CDR1 MNHNS and CDR2 SASEGT. The CDR3 is made up of 12 amino acids. The CDR3 here is CASRGGADTQYF. The DNA for the CDR3 is TGTGCCAGCAGAGGGGGGGCAGATACGCAGTATTTT.

This clonotype occurred a few times. The gene calls are TRBV7-2 and TRBJ1-5, with D possibly being TRBD1 (6 bases). Trimming removed 3 bases at V and 8 bases at J, with 17 bases between. The germline V gene encodes CDR1 SGHTA and CDR2 FQGNSA. The CDR3 spans 15 residues. CDR3 sequence: CASSLSSRGREPQHF. The DNA for the CDR3 is TGTGCCAGCAGCTTGTCCTCCAGGGGTCGTGAGCCCCAGCATTTT.

The V call is TRBV19, the J call TRBJ1-5; 11 positions agree with TRBD1. After removal of 4 bases from V and 6 bases from J, the junction contained 5 bases not matched to a gene. CDR3 size: 15 residues. The germline CDR1 and CDR2 sequences are LNHDA and SQIVND (reference sequence). The CDR3 here is CASSTGQGAAQPQHF. Written as DNA, the CDR3 is TGTGCCAGTAGTACAGGACAGGGGGCGGCTCAGCCCCAGCATTTT.

This clonotype occurred a few times. The CDR3 nucleotides read TGCAGTGCTAGAGATATTTGGGGATCCACTGAAGCTTTCTTT. This codes for CSARDIWGSTEAFF. The chain employs TRBV20-1 and TRBJ1-1; D not certain. The length of the CDR3 is 14 residues. Trimming cost V 0 bases and J 4 bases, with 12 bases left between them. In germline, CDR1 is DFQATT, CDR2 SNEGSKA (reference sequence).

V is TRBV7-2 and J is TRBJ2-5; 13 positions match TRBD2. The tail of the sequence fits TRBJ2-7 better, so the J call may be wrong. CDR3 length: 15 residues. In germline, CDR1 is SGHTA, CDR2 FQGNSA. CDR3 DNA: TGTGCCAGCAGTCGAGGGACTAGCGGGGCCTACGAGCAGTACTTC. Its translation: CASSRGTSGAYEQYF.

The sample holds a few counts of this clonotype. The chain uses TRBV6-6 and TRBJ2-3, with 7 bases identical to TRBD1. After removal of 2 bases from V and 6 bases from J, the junction contained 5 bases not matched to a gene. The germline CDR1 and CDR2 sequences are MNHNY and SVGAGI (reference sequence). The CDR3 is made up of 14 amino acids. The CDR3: CASSYAPDRDTQYF. Written as DNA, the CDR3 is TGTGCCAGCAGTTACGCCCCGGACAGGGATACGCAGTATTTT.

This clonotype was detected a few times. This chain uses TRBV6-5 with TRBJ2-4, with D perhaps matching TRBD1 (5 bases). V gave up 2 bases and J gave up 9 bases, with 5 bases separating them. The CDR3 extends over 11 amino acids. The V gene's germline CDR1 is MNHEY and CDR2 SVGAGI. The CDR3 nucleotides are TGTGCCAGCAGTTACCAGGGCATTCAGTACTTC. It codes for CASSYQGIQYF.

V usage is TRBV20-1 and J usage is TRBJ1-6, with D hard to call. The CDR3 is 14 amino acids. V was cut by 0 bases and J by 8 bases, with 11 bases left in between. From germline, CDR1 is DFQATT and CDR2 SNEGSKA (reference sequence). The CDR3 loop reads CSARDLGWDSPLHF. CDR3 sequence (DNA): TGCAGTGCTAGAGATTTGGGGTGGGATTCACCCCTCCACTTT.

This sequence joins TRBV20-1 and TRBJ1-1; D is uncertain. The V gene lost 6 bases and the J gene lost 0 bases, with 11 bases spanning the gap. The length of the CDR3 is 13 residues. Germline assignment: CDR1 DFQATT and CDR2 SNEGSKA (reference sequence). CDR3 sequence reads: CSAEENMNTEAFF. CDR3 coding DNA: TGCAGTGCGGAAGAAAACATGAACACTGAAGCTTTCTTT.

The V and J genes are TRBV6-5 and TRBJ2-5; a possible D gene is TRBD1 (8 bases). The V gene's germline CDR1 is MNHEY and CDR2 SVGAGI. The CDR3 is 14 amino acids. V was trimmed by 6 bases and J by 6 bases, leaving 17 bases between them. CDR3 amino acids: CASSRGQGGKTQYF. DNA of the CDR3: TGTGCCAGCAGCCGCGGACAGGGAGGGAAGACCCAGTACTTC.

The genes are TRBV7-2 and TRBJ2-5; D gene uncertain. The CDR3 totals 15 residues. From germline, CDR1 is SGHTA and CDR2 FQGNSA. Trimming took off 1 base at V and 6 bases at J, with 15 bases between the two ends. DNA of the CDR3: TGTGCCAGCAGCTTAGGTCCGTCAGTGGGGAAGACCCAGTACTTC. As protein: CASSLGPSVGKTQYF.

This clonotype was seen a handful of times. V and J are TRBV10-3 and TRBJ2-7; D is undetermined. This CDR3 is built from 14 residues. Trimming took off 0 bases at V and 3 bases at J, with 9 bases between the two ends. Germline lookup yields CDR1 ENHRY and CDR2 SYGVKD. CDR3 in amino acids: CAISESNWGYEQYF. The CDR3 region has the DNA TGTGCCATCAGTGAGTCCAATTGGGGCTACGAGCAGTACTTC.

This rearrangement joins TRBV7-6 to TRBJ2-5; the D gene is possibly TRBD1 (6 bases). This CDR3 has 16 amino acids. Per germline, CDR1 SGHVS and CDR2 FNYEAQ. V shed 6 bases and J shed 2 bases, with 19 bases lying between them. The CDR3 nucleotides are TGTGCCAGCAGTCGCCAAGGGGGACACACTCAAGAGACCCAGTACTTC. Translated: CASSRQGGHTQETQYF.

This clonotype was observed at least ten times. The V and J genes are TRBV4-3 and TRBJ2-4, with D perhaps matching TRBD2 (6 bases). CDR3 length equals 15 residues. Germline CDR1 and CDR2: LGHNA and YSLEER. V lost 0 bases and J 7 bases, leaving 13 bases between the germline ends. The CDR3 nucleotides are TGCGCCAGCAGCCAAGAAGGGGAGGTGAGGAACATTCAGTACTTC. It is translated as CASSQEGEVRNIQYF.